This TCR beta chain was sequenced in a study of T-cell memory formation after mild COVID-19. TCRdb used MiXCR to reprocess the 5' RACE reads, holding one entry per CDR3 protein. Among under 650,000 distinct CDR3 sequences listed, roughly 18% were seen once. About this clonotype: Its antigen is not known.

This CDR3 contains 16 residues. Study-wide results and limits: The appearance of some responding clones in pre-infection memory suggested that cross-reactive memory joined. Contracting clones from day 15 to 85 had balanced CD4/CD8; later expanders favoured CD4+.

This chain links TRBV21-1 with TRBJ2-1; TRBD2, the table's D call, lacks a check against the DNA. TRBV21-1 is reported as a pseudogene. This sequence originates from an adult woman who had mild COVID-19 (a few samples of this study predate the infection). Cell type and time point are not known. Sequenced sample: PBMCs or a T cell subset sorted from them (not recorded which). The DNA of the CDR3 is TGTGCCAGCAGCAAAGGGGCTCCATGGAGGTACAATGAGCAGTTCTTC. Its translation is CASSKGAPWRYNEQFF.